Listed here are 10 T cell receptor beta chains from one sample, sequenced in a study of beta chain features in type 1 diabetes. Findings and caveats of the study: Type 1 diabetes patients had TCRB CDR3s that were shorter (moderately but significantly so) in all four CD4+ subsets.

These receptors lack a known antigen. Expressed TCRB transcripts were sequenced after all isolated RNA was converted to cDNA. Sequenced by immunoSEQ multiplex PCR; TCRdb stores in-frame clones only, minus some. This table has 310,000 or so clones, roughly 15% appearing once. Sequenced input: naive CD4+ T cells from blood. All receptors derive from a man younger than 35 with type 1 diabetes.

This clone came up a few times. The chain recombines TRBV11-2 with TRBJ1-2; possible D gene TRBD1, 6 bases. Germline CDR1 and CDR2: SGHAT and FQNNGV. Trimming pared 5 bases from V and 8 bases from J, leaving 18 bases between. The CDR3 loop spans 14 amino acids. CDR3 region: CASSTGAGARGYTF. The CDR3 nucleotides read TGTGCCAGCAGCACGGGCGCAGGGGCGCGAGGCTACACCTTC. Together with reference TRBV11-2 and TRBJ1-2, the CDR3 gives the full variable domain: EAGVAQSPRYKIIEKRQSVAFWCNPISGHATLYWYQQILGQGPKLLIQFQNNGVVDDSQLPKDRFSAERLKGVDSTLKIQPAKLEDSAVYLCASSTGAGARGYTFGSGTRLTVV.

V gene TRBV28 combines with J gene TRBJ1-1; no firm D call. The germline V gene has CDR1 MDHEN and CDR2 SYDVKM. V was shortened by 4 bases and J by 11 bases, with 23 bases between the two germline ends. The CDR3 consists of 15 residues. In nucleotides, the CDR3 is TGTGCCAGCAGTTCGCCCCATTCGGGGTCTAGGTATGCTTTCTTT. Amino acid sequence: CASSSPHSGSRYAFF.

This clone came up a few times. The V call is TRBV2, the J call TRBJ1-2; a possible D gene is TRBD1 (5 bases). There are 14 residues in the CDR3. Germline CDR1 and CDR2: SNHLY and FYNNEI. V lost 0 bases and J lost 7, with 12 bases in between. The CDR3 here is CASSEADRGIGYTF. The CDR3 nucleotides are TGTGCCAGCAGTGAAGCGGACCGGGGGATTGGCTACACCTTC. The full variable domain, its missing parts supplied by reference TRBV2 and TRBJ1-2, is EPEVTQTPSHQVTQMGQEVILRCVPISNHLYFYWYRQILGQKVEFLVSFYNNEISEKSEIFDDQFSVERPDGSNFTLKIRSTKLEDSAMYFCASSEADRGIGYTFGSGTRLTVV.

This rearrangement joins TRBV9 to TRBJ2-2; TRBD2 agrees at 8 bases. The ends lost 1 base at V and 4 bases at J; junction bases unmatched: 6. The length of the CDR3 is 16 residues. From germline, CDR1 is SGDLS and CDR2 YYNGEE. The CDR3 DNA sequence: TGTGCCAGCAGCGTAAGTCCGGGAGGGACCACCGGGGAGCTGTTTTTT. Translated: CASSVSPGGTTGELFF.

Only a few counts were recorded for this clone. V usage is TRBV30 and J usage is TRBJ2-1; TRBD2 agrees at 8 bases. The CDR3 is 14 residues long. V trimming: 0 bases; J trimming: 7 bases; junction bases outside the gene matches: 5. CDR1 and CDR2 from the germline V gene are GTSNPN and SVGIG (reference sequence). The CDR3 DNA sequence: TGTGCCTGGAGTGTACGGGGGGGAGGGAATGAGCAGTTCTTC. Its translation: CAWSVRGGGNEQFF.

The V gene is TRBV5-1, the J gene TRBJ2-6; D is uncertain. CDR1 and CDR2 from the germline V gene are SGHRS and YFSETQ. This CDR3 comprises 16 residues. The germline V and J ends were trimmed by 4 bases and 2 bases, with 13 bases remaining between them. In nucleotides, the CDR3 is TGCGCCAGCAGCCTCCCTCTTGCGGCTGGGGCCAACGTCCTGACTTTC. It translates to CASSLPLAAGANVLTF.

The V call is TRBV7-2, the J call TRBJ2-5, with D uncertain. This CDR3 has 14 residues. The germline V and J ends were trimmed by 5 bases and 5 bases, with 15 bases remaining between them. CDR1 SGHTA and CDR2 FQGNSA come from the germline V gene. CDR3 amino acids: CASSPPGPGETQYF. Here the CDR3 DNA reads TGTGCCAGCAGCCCCCCCGGCCCCGGGGAGACCCAGTACTTC.

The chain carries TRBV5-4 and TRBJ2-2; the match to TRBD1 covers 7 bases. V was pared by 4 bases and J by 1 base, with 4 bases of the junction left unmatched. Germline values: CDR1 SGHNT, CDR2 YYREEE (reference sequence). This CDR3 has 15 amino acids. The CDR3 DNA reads TGTGCCAGCAGCATCCGGGACAGGAACACCGGGGAGCTGTTTTTT. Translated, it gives CASSIRDRNTGELFF.

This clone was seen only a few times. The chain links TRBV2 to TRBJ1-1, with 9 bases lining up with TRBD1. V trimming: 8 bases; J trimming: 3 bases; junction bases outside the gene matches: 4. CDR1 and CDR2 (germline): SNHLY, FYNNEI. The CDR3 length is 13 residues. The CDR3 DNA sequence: TGTGCCAGCTTTCGACAGGGGGACACTGAAGCTTTCTTT. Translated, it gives CASFRQGDTEAFF.

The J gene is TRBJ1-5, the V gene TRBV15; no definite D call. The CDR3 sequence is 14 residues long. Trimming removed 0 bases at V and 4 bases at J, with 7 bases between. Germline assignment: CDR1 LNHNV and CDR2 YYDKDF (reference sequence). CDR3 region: CATSRDRVNQPQHF. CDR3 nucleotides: TGTGCCACCAGCAGAGACCGGGTAAATCAGCCCCAGCATTTT.